This TCR beta chain appears in the sequencing data of a study of blood T cell repertoires in COVID-19 (dated by TCRdb to 2018 to 2021). In terms of the full investigation: Collaborator samples came from the United States, Italy and Spain and covered acute and convalescent phases of COVID-19. Where available, HLA class I and class II types were obtained from metadata supplied by the sample provider rather than from assay-based typing. The material from the prospective study consisted of cDNA or gDNA derived from T cells, B-cell-depleted T cells, or PBMCs. The samples were drawn from the first 160 participants of the ongoing ImmuneRACE study and from under 1,500 subjects provided by 6 global collaborators. Nearly every sample came with metadata listing a de-identified subject ID, COVID-19 status, age in years and sex. Subjects who had been exposed to COVID-19, were actively infected with it, or had recovered from it provided the deeply sampled blood TCRbeta repertoires that made up the dataset. The repertoires were released in a freely available public database meant as a resource for research on the immune response to SARS-CoV-2.

For this clone: The clone's antigen remains unknown. No much larger clonotype is one base removed from it; base qualities were not supplied.

TCRbeta CDR3 regions were amplified from genomic DNA by means of the immunoSEQ Assay, a bias-controlled multiplex PCR. Per the original workflow: Nucleated cell counts per sample were estimated from amplification of reference gene primers within the assay. To quantify the absolute abundance of each unique TCRbeta CDR3 rearrangement, sequence reads were collapsed and filtered. For each sample, productive Simpson clonality was calculated as the square root of Simpson's diversity index over productive rearrangements. TCRdb carries this immuneACCESS record with in-frame sequences only. Its versions omit some clonotypes, under half of them owing to an unresolved V gene in the studies checked, with the rest unexplained. The V and J calls and the clone size are those of that table, but D and trimming were determined from the DNA. The sample includes around 60,000 clones, with about 83% observed a single time. Jointly, the top ten make up approximately 3.5% of the sample.

Here is what the overall study found, with its caveats: Clinical and demographic metadata were provided uncurated, with the amount varying by source and participant.

The germline V gene (reference sequence) supplies CDR1 LNHDA and CDR2 SQIVND. The V end gives up 1 base and the J end 4 bases, leaving 8 bases in the junction not matched to a gene. Including cysteine and phenylalanine, the CDR3 has 16 amino acids. The only DNA kept is the CDR3, 48 bases in frame from the first base. Each collaborating institution followed its own protocols to collect whole blood in K2EDTA tubes. For TCRbeta analysis, collaborators shipped samples in one of three forms: frozen whole blood, isolated PBMCs, or DNA extracted from either of those sample types. Sequenced material: peripheral blood. This sequence uses TRBV19 and TRBJ1-1; 8 bases in the middle match TRBD1. The sequence derives from a woman of 80 years or more with acute or convalescent COVID-19. The CDR3 amino acid sequence is: CASSIGWTGSFTEAFF. The DNA is TGTGCCAGTAGTATAGGATGGACAGGGAGTTTCACTGAAGCTTTCTTT.